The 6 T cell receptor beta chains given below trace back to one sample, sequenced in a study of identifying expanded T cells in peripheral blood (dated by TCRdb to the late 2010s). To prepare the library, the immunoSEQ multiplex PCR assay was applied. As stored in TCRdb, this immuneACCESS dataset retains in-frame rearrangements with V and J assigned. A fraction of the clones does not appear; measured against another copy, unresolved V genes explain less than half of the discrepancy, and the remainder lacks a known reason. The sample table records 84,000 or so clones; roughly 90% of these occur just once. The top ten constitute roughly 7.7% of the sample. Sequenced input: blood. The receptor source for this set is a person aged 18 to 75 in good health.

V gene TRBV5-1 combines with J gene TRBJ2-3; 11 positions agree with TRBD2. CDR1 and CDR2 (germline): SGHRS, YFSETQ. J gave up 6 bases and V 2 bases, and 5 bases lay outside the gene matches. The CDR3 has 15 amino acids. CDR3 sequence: CASSLSSGGFDTQYF. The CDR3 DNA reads TGCGCCAGCAGCTTATCTAGCGGGGGGTTCGATACGCAGTATTTT.

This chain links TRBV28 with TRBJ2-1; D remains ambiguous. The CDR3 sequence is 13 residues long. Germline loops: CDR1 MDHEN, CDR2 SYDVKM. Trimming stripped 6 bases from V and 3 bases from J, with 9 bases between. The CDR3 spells CASSGRGYNEQFF. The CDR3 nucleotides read TGTGCCAGCAGCGGCCGCGGCTACAATGAGCAGTTCTTC.

As DNA, the CDR3 is TGTGCCAGCTCACCAGTTTTCGGCTACACCTTC. It is translated as CASSPVFGYTF. The chain joins TRBV18 to TRBJ1-2; D is uncertain. Trimming pared 2 bases from V and 8 bases from J, leaving 6 bases between. CDR1 and CDR2 from the germline V gene are KGHSH and LQKENI. The CDR3 totals 11 residues. The full variable domain, completed using reference TRBV18 and TRBJ1-2, is NAGVMQNPRHLVRRRGQEARLRCSPMKGHSHVYWYRQLPEEGLKFMVYLQKENIIDESGMPKERFSAEFPKEGPSILRIQQVVRGDSAAYFCASSPVFGYTFGSGTRLTVV.

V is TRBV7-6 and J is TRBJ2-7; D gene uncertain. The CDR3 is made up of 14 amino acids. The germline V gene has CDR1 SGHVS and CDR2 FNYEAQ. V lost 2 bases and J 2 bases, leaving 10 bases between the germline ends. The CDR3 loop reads CASSLSGPAYEQYF. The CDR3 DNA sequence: TGTGCCAGCAGCTTAAGTGGGCCCGCCTACGAGCAGTACTTC.

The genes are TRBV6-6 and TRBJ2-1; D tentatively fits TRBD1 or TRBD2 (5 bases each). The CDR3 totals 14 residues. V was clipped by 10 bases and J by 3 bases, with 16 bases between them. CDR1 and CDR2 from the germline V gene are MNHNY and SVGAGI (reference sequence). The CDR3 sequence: CATGEGGGYNEQFF. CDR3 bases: TGTGCCACTGGGGAAGGTGGGGGCTACAATGAGCAGTTCTTC.

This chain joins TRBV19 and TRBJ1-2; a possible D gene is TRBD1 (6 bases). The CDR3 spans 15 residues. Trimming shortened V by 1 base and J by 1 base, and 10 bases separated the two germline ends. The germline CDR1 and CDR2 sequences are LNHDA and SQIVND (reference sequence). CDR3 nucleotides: TGTGCCAGTAGTATAGGACAGGCCATTAACTATGGCTACACCTTC. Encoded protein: CASSIGQAINYGYTF.